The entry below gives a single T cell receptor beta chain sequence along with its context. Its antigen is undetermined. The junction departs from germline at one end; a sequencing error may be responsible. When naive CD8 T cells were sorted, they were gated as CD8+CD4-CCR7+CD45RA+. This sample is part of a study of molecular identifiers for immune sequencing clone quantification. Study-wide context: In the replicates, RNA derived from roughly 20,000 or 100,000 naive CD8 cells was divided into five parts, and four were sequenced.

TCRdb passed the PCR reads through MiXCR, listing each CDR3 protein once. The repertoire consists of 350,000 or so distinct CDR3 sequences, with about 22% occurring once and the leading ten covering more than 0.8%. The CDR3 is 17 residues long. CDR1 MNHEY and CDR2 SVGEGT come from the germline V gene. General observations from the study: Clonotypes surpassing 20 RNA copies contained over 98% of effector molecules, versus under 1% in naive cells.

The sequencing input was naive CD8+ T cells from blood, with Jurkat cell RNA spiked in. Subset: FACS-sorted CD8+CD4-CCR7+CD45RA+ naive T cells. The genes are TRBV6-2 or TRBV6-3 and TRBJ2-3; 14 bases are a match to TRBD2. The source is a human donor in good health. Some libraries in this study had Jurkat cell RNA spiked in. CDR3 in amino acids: CTSRTGTSGGLTDTQYF. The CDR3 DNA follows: TGTACCAGCAGGACCGGGACTAGCGGGGGTCTCACAGATACGCAGTATTTT.